A selection of T cell receptor beta chains follows, all from one sample in a study of CD8 T cells in ankylosing spondylitis. MiXCR, run by TCRdb on the 5' RACE reads, gives a single entry per CDR3 protein. This sample has around 770,000 distinct CDR3 sequences, with roughly 12% found just once. The sequenced sample was blood, either unsorted or a sorted T cell fraction (not recorded which). Receptors originate from a male donor with ankylosing spondylitis. The CDR3 runs from the conserved cysteine through the conserved F or W.

TRBV28	TRBJ2-3	CASSLWEGLITDTQYF
TRBV5-4	TRBJ2-7	CASSLGGEPSYEQYF
TRBV6-5	TRBJ2-3	CASSYSRGDTQYF
TRBV7-2	TRBJ2-3	CASSSWDRGGADTQYF
TRBV7-6	TRBJ2-7	CASSLSQGARQYF
TRBV5-1	TRBJ2-3	CASSFNGMGRTDTQYF
TRBV6-2/TRBV6-3	TRBJ2-1	CASSYRVGSYNEQFF
TRBV14	TRBJ1-1	CASSQIGTKAFF
TRBV4-3	TRBJ2-7	CASSQLAGHSYEQYF
TRBV20-1	TRBJ2-1	CSVTKRTGGKNEQFF
TRBV5-1	TRBJ1-2	CASSVNRDFYGYTF
TRBV29-1	TRBJ2-3	CSGGRRDTQYF
TRBV7-2	TRBJ1-5	CASSPGRGPWPQHF
TRBV7-9	TRBJ2-3	CASSSPFAGFTDTQYF